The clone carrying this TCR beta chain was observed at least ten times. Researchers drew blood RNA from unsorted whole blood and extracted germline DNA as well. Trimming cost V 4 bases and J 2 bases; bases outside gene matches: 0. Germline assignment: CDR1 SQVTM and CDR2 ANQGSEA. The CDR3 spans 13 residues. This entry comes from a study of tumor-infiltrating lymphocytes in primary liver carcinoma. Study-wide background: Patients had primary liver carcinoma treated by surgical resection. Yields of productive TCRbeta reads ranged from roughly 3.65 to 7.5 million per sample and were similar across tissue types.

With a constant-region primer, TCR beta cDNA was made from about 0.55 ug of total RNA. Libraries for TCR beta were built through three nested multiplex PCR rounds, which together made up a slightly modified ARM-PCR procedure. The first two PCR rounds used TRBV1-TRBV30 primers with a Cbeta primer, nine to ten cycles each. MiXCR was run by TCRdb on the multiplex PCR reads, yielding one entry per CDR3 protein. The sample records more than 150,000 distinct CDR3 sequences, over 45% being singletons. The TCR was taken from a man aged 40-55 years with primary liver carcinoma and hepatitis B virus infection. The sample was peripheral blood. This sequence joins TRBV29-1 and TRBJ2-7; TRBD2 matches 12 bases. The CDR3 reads CSVGLAGAYEQYF. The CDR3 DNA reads TGCAGCGTTGGACTAGCGGGAGCCTACGAGCAGTACTTC.